The text below deals with one T cell receptor (beta chain). Its antigen is not known. The data are from a study of cytomegalovirus exposure and HLA in healthy donors. Here immunoSEQ multiplex PCR was the method, and the copy in TCRdb shows in-frame clones only, minus some. The table lists 200,000 to 250,000 clones, approximately 87% of them singletons. V was clipped by 8 bases and J by 4 bases, with 20 bases between them. The CDR3 consists of 15 residues. Germline assignment: CDR1 MNHEY and CDR2 SVGAGI. Study outcomes and limitations: Reportedly, cytomegalovirus status was diagnosed with high sensitivity and specificity. The study found most TCR sequences rare, yet found some public TCRs in many donors. A later analysis found first-cohort TCR clusters tended to co-occur in the roughly 120 validation repertoires.

These donors were members of the approximately 120-subject validation cohort, a group separate from the roughly 670-subject first cohort. V is TRBV6-5 and J is TRBJ1-2; tentative D call: TRBD1 (5 bases). The sequencing input was PBMCs. This sequence was found in a woman aged 18-29 years in good health and CMV-seronegative. The chain's CDR3 is CASGSAGGVPYGYTF. In DNA form, the CDR3 reads TGTGCCAGCGGATCCGCCGGGGGAGTCCCCTATGGCTACACCTTC.